Here is one TCR beta chain with its context. Its antigen remains undetermined. One base away there is no much larger clone; base qualities are not given. According to the germline V gene, CDR1 reads MNHEY and CDR2 reads SVGAGI. The CDR3 runs 13 residues from the cysteine to the phenylalanine. The sequence is cut down to CDR3 DNA, 39 bases in frame from base 1. V and J are truncated by 5 bases and 7 bases respectively, leaving an intervening sequence of 14 bases. The immunoSEQ Assay was used to immunosequence TCRbeta CDR3 regions from genomic DNA. Before high-throughput sequencing, the genomic DNA was amplified using bias-controlled multiplex PCR. On the authors' methods: To quantify the absolute abundance of each unique TCRbeta CDR3 region, the sequences were collapsed and filtered. Clonality was defined as 1 minus Pielou's evenness and was calculated using productive rearrangements only. A previously published method was used to identify clones with significantly greater frequencies in on-treatment samples than in baseline samples. TCRdb carries this immuneACCESS record with in-frame sequences only. Its versions omit some clonotypes, under half of them owing to an unresolved V gene in the studies checked, with the rest unexplained. The V and J calls and the clone size are those of that table, but D and trimming were determined from the DNA. This sample has tens of thousands of clones in its table, and about 88% of those were observed once. Around 15% of the sample rests with the top ten.

This sample's treatment or condition label indicates: randomized to nivolumab then ipilimumab (arm A) or the reverse (arm B). None of the trial patients had been given prior DNA-damaging chemotherapy. Live CD3+CD8+ cells negative for CD19 and CD56 were sorted from thawed PBMCs on a FACS Aria II flow cytometer. Samples came from patients with melanoma in CheckMate 064, a randomized, open-label phase II trial of sequential checkpoint blockade. Peripheral blood mononuclear cells were collected by leukapheresis, purified using Ficoll-Paque, and frozen in human serum containing approximately 9.4% DMSO. Immediately after sorting, the purity of the sorted blood CD3+CD8+ cells was confirmed to be >98%, and DNA was then extracted. The data were taken from a study of sequential checkpoint blockade in melanoma (dated by TCRdb to the late 2010s). The study in broad terms: Using 1:1 randomization, the trial assigned patients either to first-line nivolumab followed by ipilimumab (arm A) or to ipilimumab followed by nivolumab (arm B). Maintenance nivolumab was given following each of the two trial sequences.

Study-wide findings and limitations: Validation of the response-prediction model combining TCR metrics and mutation burden is needed in larger, independent patient cohorts.

This receptor was identified in a human donor with melanoma. Sequenced material: CD8+ T cells sorted from blood (inferred from file names), taken from a patient given nivolumab and ipilimumab in sequence. Recombination connected TRBV6-5 to TRBJ1-2; TRBD1 is perhaps the D gene, given 6 matching bases. For the CDR3, the sequence is CASSPQGWGGYTF. The nucleotide sequence reads as follows: TGTGCCAGCAGTCCACAGGGTTGGGGTGGCTACACCTTC.